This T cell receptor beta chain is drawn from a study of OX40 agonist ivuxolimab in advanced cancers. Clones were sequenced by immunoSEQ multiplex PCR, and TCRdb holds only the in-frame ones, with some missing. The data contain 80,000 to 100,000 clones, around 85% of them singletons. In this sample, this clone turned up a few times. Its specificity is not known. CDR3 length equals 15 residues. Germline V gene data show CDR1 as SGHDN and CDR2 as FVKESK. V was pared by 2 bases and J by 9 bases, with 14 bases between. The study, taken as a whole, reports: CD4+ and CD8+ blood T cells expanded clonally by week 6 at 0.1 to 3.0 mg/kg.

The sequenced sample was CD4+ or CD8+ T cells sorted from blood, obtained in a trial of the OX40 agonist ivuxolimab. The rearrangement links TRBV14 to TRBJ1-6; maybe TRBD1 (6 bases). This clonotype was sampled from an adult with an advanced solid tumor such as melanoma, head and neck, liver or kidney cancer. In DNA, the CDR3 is TGTGCCAGCAGCCAATACATTGGGACAAGTTCACCCCTCCACTTT. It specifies CASSQYIGTSSPLHF.